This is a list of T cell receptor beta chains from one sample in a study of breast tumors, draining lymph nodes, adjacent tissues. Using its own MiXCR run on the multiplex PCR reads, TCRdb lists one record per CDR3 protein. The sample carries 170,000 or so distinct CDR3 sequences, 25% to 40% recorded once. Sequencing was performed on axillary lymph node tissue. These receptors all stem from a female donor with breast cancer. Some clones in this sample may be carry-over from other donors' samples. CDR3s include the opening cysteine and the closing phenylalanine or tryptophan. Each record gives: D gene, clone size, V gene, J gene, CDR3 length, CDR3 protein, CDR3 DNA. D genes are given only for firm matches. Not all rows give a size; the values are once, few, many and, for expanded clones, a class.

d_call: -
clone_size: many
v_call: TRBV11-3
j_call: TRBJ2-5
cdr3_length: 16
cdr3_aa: CASSLDGGANQETQYF
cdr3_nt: TGTGCCAGCAGCTTAGATGGCGGCGCGAACCAAGAGACCCAGTACTTC

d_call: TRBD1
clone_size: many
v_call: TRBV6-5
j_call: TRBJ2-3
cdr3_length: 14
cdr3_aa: CASRRGQGADTQYF
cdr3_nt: TGTGCCAGCAGACGCGGACAGGGCGCAGATACGCAGTATTTT

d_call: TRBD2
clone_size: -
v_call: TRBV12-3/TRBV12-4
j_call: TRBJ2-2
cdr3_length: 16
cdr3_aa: CASVFLGGADTGELFF
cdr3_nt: TGTGCCAGCGTTTTCCTCGGGGGGGCGGACACCGGGGAGCTGTTTTTT

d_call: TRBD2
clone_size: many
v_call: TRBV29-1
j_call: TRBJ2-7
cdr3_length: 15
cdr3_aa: CSVGALAASSYEQYF
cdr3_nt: TGCAGCGTTGGGGCACTAGCGGCTAGCTCCTACGAGCAGTACTTC

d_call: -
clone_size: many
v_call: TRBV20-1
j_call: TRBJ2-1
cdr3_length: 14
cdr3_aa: CSARLYSSYNEQFF
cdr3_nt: TGCAGTGCTAGACTCTACAGCTCCTACAATGAGCAGTTCTTC

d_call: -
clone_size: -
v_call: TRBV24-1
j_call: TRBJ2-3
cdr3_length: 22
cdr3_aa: CATSDLLVGGGAFQNSTHTQCF
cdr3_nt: -

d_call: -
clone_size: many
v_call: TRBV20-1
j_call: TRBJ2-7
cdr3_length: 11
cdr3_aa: CSARVQSEQYF
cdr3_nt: TGCAGTGCTAGAGTGCAGAGCGAGCAGTACTTC

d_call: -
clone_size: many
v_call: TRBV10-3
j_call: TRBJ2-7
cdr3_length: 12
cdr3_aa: CAISSDNNEQYF
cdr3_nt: TGTGCCATCAGTTCGGACAATAACGAGCAGTACTTC

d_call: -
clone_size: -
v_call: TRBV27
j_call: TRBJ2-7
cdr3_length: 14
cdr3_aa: CASSLLGGGYEQYF
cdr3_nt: TGTGCCAGCAGTTTACTTGGAGGTGGGTACGAGCAGTACTTC

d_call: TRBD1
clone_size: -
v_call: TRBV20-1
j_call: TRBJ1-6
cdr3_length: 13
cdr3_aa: CSARGTGDSPLHF
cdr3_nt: TGCAGTGCTAGAGGGACAGGGGATTCACCCCTCCACTTT

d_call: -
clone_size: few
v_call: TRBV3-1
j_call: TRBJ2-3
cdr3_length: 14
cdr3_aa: CASSQAVVSDTQYF
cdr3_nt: TGTGCCAGCAGCCAAGCCGTGGTCTCAGATACGCAGTATTTT

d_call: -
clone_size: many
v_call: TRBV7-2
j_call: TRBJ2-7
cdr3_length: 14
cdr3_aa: CASSLRGIAYEQYF
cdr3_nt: TGTGCCAGCAGCTTAAGAGGGATCGCCTACGAGCAGTACTTC

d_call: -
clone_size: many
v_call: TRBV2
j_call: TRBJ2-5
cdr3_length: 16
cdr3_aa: CASSEALGASQETQYF
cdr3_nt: TGTGCCAGCAGTGAAGCGCTTGGGGCGAGCCAAGAGACCCAGTACTTC

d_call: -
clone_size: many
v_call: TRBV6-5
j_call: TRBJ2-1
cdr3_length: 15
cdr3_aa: CASSQGLSPANEQFF
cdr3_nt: TGTGCCAGCAGCCAAGGATTATCCCCCGCCAATGAGCAGTTCTTC

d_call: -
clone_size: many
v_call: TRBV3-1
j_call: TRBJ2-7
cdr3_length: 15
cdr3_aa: CASSQGRGTDREQYF
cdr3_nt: TGTGCCAGCAGCCAAGGCCGCGGGACCGACAGAGAGCAGTACTTC

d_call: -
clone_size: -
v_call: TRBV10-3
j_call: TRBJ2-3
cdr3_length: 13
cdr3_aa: CAISAEGADTQYF
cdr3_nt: TGTGCCATCAGTGCGGAGGGGGCGGATACGCAGTATTTT

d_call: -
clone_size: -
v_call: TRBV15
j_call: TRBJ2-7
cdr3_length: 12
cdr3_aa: CPTSHGGDEQYF
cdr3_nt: TGTCCCACCAGTCACGGGGGCGACGAGCAGTACTTC

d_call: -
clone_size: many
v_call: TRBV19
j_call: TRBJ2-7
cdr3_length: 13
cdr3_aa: CASSIAYSYEQYF
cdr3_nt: TGTGCCAGTAGTATAGCCTACTCCTACGAGCAGTACTTC

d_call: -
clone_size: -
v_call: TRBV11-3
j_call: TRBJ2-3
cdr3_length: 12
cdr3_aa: CASSLLGDTQYF
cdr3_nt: TGTGCCAGCAGCTTACTGGGAGATACGCAGTATTTT

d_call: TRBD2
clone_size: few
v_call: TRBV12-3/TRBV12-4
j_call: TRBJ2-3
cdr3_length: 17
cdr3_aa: CASSFAPASGRAITQYF
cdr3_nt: TGTGCCAGCAGTTTCGCCCCGGCTAGCGGGAGGGCGATTACGCAGTATTTT

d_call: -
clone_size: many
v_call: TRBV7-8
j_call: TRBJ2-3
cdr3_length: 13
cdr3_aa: CASTPPSTDTQYF
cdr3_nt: TGTGCCAGCACTCCACCTAGCACAGATACGCAGTATTTT

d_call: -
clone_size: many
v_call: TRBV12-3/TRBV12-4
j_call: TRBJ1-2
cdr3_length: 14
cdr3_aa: CASSLGATNYGYTF
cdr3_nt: TGTGCCAGCAGTTTAGGGGCCACCAACTATGGCTACACCTTC